Listed below are T cell receptor beta chains from one sample, sequenced in a study of blood T cell repertoires in COVID-19. Clones were sequenced by immunoSEQ multiplex PCR, and TCRdb holds only the in-frame ones, with some missing. This table holds about 74,000 clones, 84% found once. The sample comprised peripheral blood. Source of these receptors: a man in his 70s with acute or convalescent COVID-19. Each CDR3 is given with its conserved first and last residue. The order of the fields is D gene, V gene, clone size, J gene, CDR3 protein, CDR3 DNA. D genes are given only for firm matches. Size is stated for part of the rows, as once, few or many counts, or as a class when the clone is expanded.

.,TRBV28,.,TRBJ1-4,CASSLQGLGEKLFF,TGTGCCAGCAGTTTACAGGGATTAGGGGAAAAACTGTTTTTT
.,TRBV9,.,TRBJ1-2,CASSVARGYGYTF,TGTGCCAGCAGCGTAGCTCGGGGGTATGGCTACACCTTC
TRBD2,TRBV10-3,.,TRBJ2-7,CAIRGLAGDGEQYF,TGTGCCATCAGAGGACTAGCGGGGGATGGCGAGCAGTACTTC
TRBD1,TRBV5-1,.,TRBJ2-5,CASSQPTGEETQYF,TGCGCCAGCAGCCAACCTACAGGGGAAGAGACCCAGTACTTC
TRBD1,TRBV3-1/TRBV3-2,once,TRBJ1-5,CASSRKGAHQPQHF,TGTGCCAGCAGCCGAAAGGGGGCGCATCAGCCCCAGCATTTT
.,TRBV9,.,TRBJ1-3,CASSVGPGTGNTIYF,TGTGCCAGCAGCGTAGGTCCAGGGACTGGAAACACCATATATTTT
TRBD1,TRBV3-1/TRBV3-2,.,TRBJ2-1,CASSQEGTGSYNEQFF,TGTGCCAGCAGCCAAGAGGGGACAGGCTCCTACAATGAGCAGTTCTTC
.,TRBV19,.,TRBJ1-1,CASSISGSEAFF,TGTGCCAGTAGTATAAGCGGCTCTGAAGCTTTCTTT
.,TRBV12-5,.,TRBJ2-3,CASALGGSTDTQYF,TGTGCTAGTGCCCTCGGGGGAAGCACAGATACGCAGTATTTT
.,TRBV28,.,TRBJ1-2,CASSLYREGGYTF,TGTGCCAGCAGTTTATACAGGGAGGGCGGCTACACCTTC
TRBD2,TRBV4-2,few,TRBJ2-3,CASSEPGLAGVHF,TGTGCCAGCAGCGAACCAGGACTAGCGGGAGTCCATTTT
.,TRBV12-3/TRBV12-4,few,TRBJ1-6,CASSYRNSPLHF,TGTGCCAGCAGTTACAGGAATTCACCCCTCCACTTT
.,TRBV5-1,.,TRBJ1-1,CASSYGRGTEAFF,TGCGCCAGCAGCTACGGGAGAGGGACTGAAGCTTTCTTT
TRBD1,TRBV29-1,.,TRBJ1-2,CSVTGTGINYGYTF,TGCAGCGTGACCGGGACAGGGATTAACTATGGCTACACCTTC
.,TRBV5-1,.,TRBJ1-5,CASSLEGQTNQPQHF,TGCGCCAGCAGCTTGGAAGGACAGACCAATCAGCCCCAGCATTTT
.,TRBV27,.,TRBJ2-5,CATSSTGQFGPRYF,TGTGCCACCTCATCGACGGGACAATTTGGCCCACGGTACTTC
TRBD1,TRBV9,once,TRBJ1-6,CASSVTGGRSPLHF,TGTGCCAGCAGCGTGACAGGGGGGAGGTCACCCCTCCACTTT
.,TRBV11-1,.,TRBJ2-7,CASSLRGYEQYF,TGTGCCAGCAGCTTACGAGGTTACGAGCAGTACTTC